This entry is about one T cell receptor (beta chain). The method was immunoSEQ multiplex PCR; TCRdb's version includes in-frame clones alone and lacks a portion of them. The repertoire holds tens of thousands of clones, around 90% seen once, with more than 13% in the top ten. This entry is derived from a study of control samples from healthy donors and cancer patients. The CDR3 has 13 residues. Germline V CDR1 and CDR2: ENHRY, SYGVKD. The V segment lost 4 bases and the J segment 5 bases; nucleotides outside the gene matches: 3. The sequencing input was PBMCs. This chain links TRBV10-3 with TRBJ1-2, with TRBD1 matching 8 bases. The clonotype was recovered from a man in his sixties with head and neck cancer. The CDR3 coding sequence is TGTGCCATCAGTGCGGACAGGGATTATGGCTACACCTTC. This gives the protein CAISADRDYGYTF.